The sequence of this TCR beta chain was determined in a study of beta chain features in type 1 diabetes. This clone has more than one count but fewer than ten. Its specificity is unknown. Findings of the study overall: Moderate but significant shortening of TCRB CDR3s was recorded in all four CD4+ subsets from Type 1 diabetes patients.

Sorting with CD45RO/CCR7/CD25/CD127/CD95/CD27 yielded naive, central memory, regulatory and stem-like memory CD4+ cells. What was sequenced were expressed TCRB transcripts, since all of the isolated RNA had been reverse transcribed. TCRdb's table, derived via immunoSEQ multiplex PCR, lists solely in-frame clones and lacks some. The table includes 200,000 to 300,000 clones, approximately 10% detected once. This clonotype was obtained from a man aged 25-45 years with type 1 diabetes. The sample comprised naive CD4+ T cells from blood.

CDR3 sequence: CASSPGGTQYF. CDR3 DNA: TGTGCCAGCAGCCCAGGGGGTACGCAGTATTTT. The rearrangement uses TRBV7-3 and TRBJ2-3; 7 bases map to TRBD1. The CDR3 totals 11 residues. Germline V gene lookup returns CDR1 SGHTA and CDR2 FQGTGA. Trimming took 5 bases from V and 8 from J; bases not matched to a gene: 1.